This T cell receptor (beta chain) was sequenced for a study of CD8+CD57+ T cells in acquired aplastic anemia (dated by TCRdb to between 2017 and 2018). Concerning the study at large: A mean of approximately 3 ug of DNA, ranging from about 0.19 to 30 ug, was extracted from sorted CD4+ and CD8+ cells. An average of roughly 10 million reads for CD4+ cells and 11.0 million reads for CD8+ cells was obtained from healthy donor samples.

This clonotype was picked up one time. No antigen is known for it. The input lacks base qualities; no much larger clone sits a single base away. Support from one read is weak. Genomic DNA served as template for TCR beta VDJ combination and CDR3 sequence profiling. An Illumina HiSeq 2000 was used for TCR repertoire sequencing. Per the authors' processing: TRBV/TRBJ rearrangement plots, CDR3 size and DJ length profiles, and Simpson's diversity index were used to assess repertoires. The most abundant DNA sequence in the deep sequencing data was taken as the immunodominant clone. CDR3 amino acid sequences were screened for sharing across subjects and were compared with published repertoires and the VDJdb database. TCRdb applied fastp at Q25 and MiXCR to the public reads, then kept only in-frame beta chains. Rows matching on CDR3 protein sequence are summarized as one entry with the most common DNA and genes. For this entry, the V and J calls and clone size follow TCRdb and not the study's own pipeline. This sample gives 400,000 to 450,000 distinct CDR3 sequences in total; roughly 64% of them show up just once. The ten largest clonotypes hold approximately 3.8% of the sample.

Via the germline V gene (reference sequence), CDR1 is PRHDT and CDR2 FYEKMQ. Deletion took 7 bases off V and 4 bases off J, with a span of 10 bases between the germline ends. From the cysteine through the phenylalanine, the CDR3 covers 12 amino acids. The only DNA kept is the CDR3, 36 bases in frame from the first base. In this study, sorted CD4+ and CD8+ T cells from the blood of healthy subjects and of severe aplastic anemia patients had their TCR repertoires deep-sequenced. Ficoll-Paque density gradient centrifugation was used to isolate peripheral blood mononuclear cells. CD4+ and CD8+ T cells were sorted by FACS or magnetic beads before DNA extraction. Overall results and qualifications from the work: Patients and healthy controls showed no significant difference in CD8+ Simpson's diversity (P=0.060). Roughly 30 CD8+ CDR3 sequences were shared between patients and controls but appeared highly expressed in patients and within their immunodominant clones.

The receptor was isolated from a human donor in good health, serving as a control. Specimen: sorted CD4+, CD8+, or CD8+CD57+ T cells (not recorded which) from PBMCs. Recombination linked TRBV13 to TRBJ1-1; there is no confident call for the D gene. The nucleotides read TGTGCCAGCAAGGGAGGGATCACTGAAGCTTTCTTT. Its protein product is CASKGGITEAFF. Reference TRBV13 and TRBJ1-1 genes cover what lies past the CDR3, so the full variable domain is AAGVIQSPRHLIKEKRETATLKCYPIPRHDTVYWYQQGPGQDPQFLISFYEKMQSDKGSIPDRFSAQQFSDYHSELNMSSLELGDSALYFCASKGGITEAFFGQGTRLTVV.